The 15 T cell receptor beta chains presented below share a single source sample, sequenced in a study of Ad26.COV2.S vaccination and SARS-CoV-2 variants (dated by TCRdb to the early 2020s). Library preparation was by the immunoSEQ multiplex PCR assay. TCRdb stores this immuneACCESS table with in-frame sequences only. Part of the clones is absent; in the studies checked, under half of the shortfall reflects unresolved V genes, and no reason is known for the rest. For this sample there are around 86,000 clones; more than 70% appear just once. Around a sixth of the sample comes from the top ten. In the paper's terms, the time point label means: individuals recovered from natural SARS-CoV-2 infection. The sample consisted of peripheral blood, taken after recovery from COVID-19. All receptors come from a human donor who had recovered from COVID-19.

The chain couples TRBV11-2 to TRBJ2-7, with D possibly being TRBD2 (6 bases). The germline V gene has CDR1 SGHAT and CDR2 FQNNGV. Trimming cost V 3 bases and J 3 bases, with 6 bases left between them. The CDR3 totals 12 residues. The CDR3 coding sequence is TGTGCCAGCAGCTTCGGGGGCTACGAGCAGTACTTC. It translates to CASSFGGYEQYF.

The J gene is TRBJ1-5, the V gene TRBV28; tentative D call: TRBD1 (5 bases). Germline V CDR1 and CDR2: MDHEN, SYDVKM. This CDR3 comprises 17 residues. Trimming removed 6 bases from V and 2 bases from J, with 20 bases in between. In nucleotides, the CDR3 is TGTGCCAGCAGCCTGGGGGGAATGGGTATGGGCAATCAGCCCCAGCATTTT. Its protein product is CASSLGGMGMGNQPQHF.

CDR3 DNA sequence: TGCGCCAGCAGCCAAGATGAGGGGTGGACAGATAACCGAAACATTCAGTACTTC. Its protein product is CASSQDEGWTDNRNIQYF. The chain employs TRBV4-1 and TRBJ2-4, with D possibly TRBD1 on 6 matching bases. V gave up 0 bases and J gave up 6 bases, with 21 bases separating them. The CDR3 runs to 18 residues. Germline CDR1 is MGHRA and CDR2 is YSYEKL.

J is TRBJ2-7 and V is TRBV11-2, with D perhaps assigned TRBD1 or TRBD2 (5 bases each). This CDR3 has 11 residues. From germline, CDR1 is SGHAT and CDR2 FQNNGV. V lost 3 bases, J lost 6 bases, and 6 bases lay in between. The DNA of the CDR3 is TGTGCCAGCAGCTTCGGGACCGAGCAGTACTTC. Encoded protein: CASSFGTEQYF.

The chain links TRBV5-1 to TRBJ1-4, with unresolved D. Germline CDR1 reads SGHRS; CDR2 reads YFSETQ. CDR3 length equals 13 residues. Trimming pared 3 bases from V and 5 bases from J, leaving 8 bases between. The CDR3 region is CASSSSKNEKLFF. The CDR3 DNA reads as TGCGCCAGCAGCTCAAGTAAGAATGAAAAACTGTTTTTT. Full variable domain (missing parts from reference TRBV5-1 and TRBJ1-4): KAGVTQTPRYLIKTRGQQVTLSCSPISGHRSVSWYQQTPGQGLQFLFEYFSETQRNKGNFPGRFSGRQFSNSRSEMNVSTLELGDSALYLCASSSSKNEKLFFGSGTQLSVL.

The rearrangement joins TRBV7-6 to TRBJ2-1, with TRBD1 identical over 12 bases. The CDR3 length is 14 residues. Germline CDR1 SGHVS, CDR2 FNYEAQ. Unmatched junction bases numbered 3, after V lost 5 bases and J lost 7 bases. CDR3 DNA sequence: TGTGCCAGCAGCGGGACAGGGGGCCCGAATGAGCAGTTCTTC. Translating gives CASSGTGGPNEQFF.

This chain uses TRBV4-2 with TRBJ1-1; D remains ambiguous. V shed 4 bases and J shed 1 base, with 10 bases lying between them. This CDR3 has 14 amino acids. CDR1 and CDR2 from the germline V gene are LGHNA and YNFKEQ. CDR3 DNA: TGTGCCAGCAGCCGACGGGATTCGAACACTGAAGCTTTCTTT. This sequence encodes CASSRRDSNTEAFF.

CDR3 DNA: TGTGCCAGCTCACCCAGGCGGGAGTACAATGAGCAGTTCTTC. Encoded protein: CASSPRREYNEQFF. This sequence joins TRBV18 and TRBJ2-1, with TRBD2 identical over 7 bases. The CDR3 spans 14 residues. V shed 3 bases, J shed 4 bases, and the junction held 3 bases outside the gene matches. Germline V gene data show CDR1 as KGHSH and CDR2 as LQKENI.

The chain is built from TRBV7-9 and TRBJ2-7, with D perhaps TRBD1 (6 bases). The germline V and J ends were trimmed by 1 base and 4 bases, with 14 bases remaining between them. The CDR3 consists of 15 residues. The germline V gene has CDR1 SEHNR and CDR2 FQNEAQ (reference sequence). Written as DNA, the CDR3 is TGTGCCAGCAGCTTAGTACAGGGAGACAATTACGAGCAGTACTTC. It specifies CASSLVQGDNYEQYF.

The rearrangement uses TRBV4-2 and TRBJ2-7; 10 bases are shared with TRBD1. CDR1 is LGHNA and CDR2 is YNFKEQ in the germline V gene. Trimming removed 5 bases from V and 1 base from J; junction bases left unmatched: 5. The CDR3 runs 15 residues. The CDR3 loop is CASSATGGGSYEQYF. The CDR3 DNA follows: TGTGCCAGCAGCGCGACAGGGGGCGGGTCCTACGAGCAGTACTTC.

The chain links TRBV5-4 to TRBJ2-1, with a possible D match to TRBD1 (6 bases). The CDR3 is 13 residues long. CDR1 and CDR2 (germline): SGHNT, YYREEE (reference sequence). Trimming pared 4 bases from V and 4 bases from J, leaving 9 bases between. The CDR3 nucleotides read TGTGCCAGCAGCCTTGGACAGTACAATGAGCAGTTCTTC. This codes for CASSLGQYNEQFF.

V gene TRBV3-1 (or the pseudogene TRBV3-2) combines with J gene TRBJ2-4; no firm D call. Germline CDR1 reads LGHDT; CDR2 reads YNNKEL (reference sequence). V was clipped by 1 base and J by 6 bases, with 10 bases between them. CDR3 length equals 14 residues. The CDR3 sequence: CASSQGGVGNIQYF. For the CDR3, the DNA is TGTGCCAGCAGCCAAGGCGGAGTGGGAAACATTCAGTACTTC.

This sequence joins TRBV24-1 and TRBJ2-2; the D gene is possibly TRBD1 (5 bases). The CDR3 totals 14 residues. Trimming left V 8 bases short and J 0 bases short, with 9 bases between. Germline V gives CDR1 KGHDR, CDR2 SFDVKD. The CDR3 is CATNRTTNTGELFF. CDR3 sequence (DNA): TGTGCCACCAACAGGACAACGAACACCGGGGAGCTGTTTTTT.

The J gene is TRBJ2-3, the V gene TRBV5-4; D ambiguous. The V end lost 3 bases, the J end lost 3 bases, and 8 bases lay between the germline ends. This CDR3 spans 13 amino acids. Germline V gene sequence: CDR1 SGHNT, CDR2 YYREEE (reference sequence). The CDR3 sequence is CASSWVGTDTQYF. The CDR3 DNA reads TGTGCCAGCAGCTGGGTGGGGACAGATACGCAGTATTTT. Full variable domain (missing parts from reference TRBV5-4 and TRBJ2-3): ETGVTQSPTHLIKTRGQQVTLRCSSQSGHNTVSWYQQALGQGPQFIFQYYREEENGRGNFPPRFSGLQFPNYSSELNVNALELDDSALYLCASSWVGTDTQYFGPGTRLTVL.

The chain recombines TRBV27 with TRBJ2-7, with 10 bases aligning to TRBD1. Losses at the gene ends were 7 bases for V and 4 bases for J; bases not matched to a gene: 10. The CDR3 length is 15 residues. The germline V gene has CDR1 MNHEY and CDR2 SMNVEV (reference sequence). CDR3 sequence (DNA): TGTGCCAGCAAATACTCGACAGGGGGCTTATACGAGCAGTACTTC. Translating gives CASKYSTGGLYEQYF.